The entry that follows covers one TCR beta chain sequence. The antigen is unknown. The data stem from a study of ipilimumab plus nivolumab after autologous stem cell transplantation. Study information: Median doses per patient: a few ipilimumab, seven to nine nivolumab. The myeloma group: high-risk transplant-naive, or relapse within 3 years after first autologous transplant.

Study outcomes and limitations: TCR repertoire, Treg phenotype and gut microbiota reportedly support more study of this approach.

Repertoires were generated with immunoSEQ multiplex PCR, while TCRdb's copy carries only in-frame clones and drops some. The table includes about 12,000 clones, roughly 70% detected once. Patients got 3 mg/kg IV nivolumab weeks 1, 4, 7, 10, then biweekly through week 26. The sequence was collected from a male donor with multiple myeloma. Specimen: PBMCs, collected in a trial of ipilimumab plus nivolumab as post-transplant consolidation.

CDR3 amino acids: CASSSPTTGIYGYTF. In DNA, the CDR3 is TGTGCCAGCAGTTCCCCCACGACAGGAATCTATGGCTACACCTTC. The V and J genes are TRBV6-1 and TRBJ1-2, with D possibly being TRBD1 (6 bases). Trimming took off 5 bases at V and 4 bases at J, with 17 bases between the two ends. The CDR3 extends over 15 amino acids. Per germline, CDR1 MNHNS and CDR2 SASEGT.